This T cell receptor beta chain appears in the sequencing data of a study of shared clonotypes between healthy human individuals. Germline V gene sequence: CDR1 SEHNR, CDR2 FQNEAQ (reference sequence). Between the trimmed V and J ends, which lost 4 bases and 2 bases, there was a span of 9 bases. The CDR3 covers 15 residues. Study processing details: Junction-only sequences produced by ImmunoSEQ had no quality scores, so filtering differed. Clones were read by immunoSEQ multiplex PCR, and TCRdb kept only the in-frame ones, dropping some. V and J calls and clone size come straight from that table; D and trimming were deduced from the DNA. The sample records about 100,000 clones, around 47% being singletons.

The chain is built from TRBV7-9 and TRBJ2-6, with unresolved D. The source is a woman aged 40 to 55 in good health. Some clones in this sample may be carry-over from other donors' samples. The material sequenced was PBMCs. CDR3 sequence (DNA): TGTGCCAGCAGCTCCGTCGGAACTGGGGCCAACGTCCTGACTTTC. Translating gives CASSSVGTGANVLTF.